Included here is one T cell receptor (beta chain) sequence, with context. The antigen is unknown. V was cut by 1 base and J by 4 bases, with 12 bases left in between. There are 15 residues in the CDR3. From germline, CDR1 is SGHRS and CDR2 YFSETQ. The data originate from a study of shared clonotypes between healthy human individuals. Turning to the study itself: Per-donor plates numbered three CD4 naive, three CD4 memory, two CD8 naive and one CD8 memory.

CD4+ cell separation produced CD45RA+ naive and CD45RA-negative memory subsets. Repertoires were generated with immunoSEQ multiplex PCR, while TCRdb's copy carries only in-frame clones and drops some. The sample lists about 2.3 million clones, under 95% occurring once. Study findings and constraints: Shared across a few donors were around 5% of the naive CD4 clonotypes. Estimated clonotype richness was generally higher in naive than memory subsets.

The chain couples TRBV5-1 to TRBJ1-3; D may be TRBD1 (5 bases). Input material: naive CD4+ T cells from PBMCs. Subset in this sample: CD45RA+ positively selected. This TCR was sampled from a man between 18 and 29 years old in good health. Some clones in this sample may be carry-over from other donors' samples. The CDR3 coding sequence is TGCGCCAGCAGCTTGATGGGGACCCTGGGAAACACCATATATTTT. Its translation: CASSLMGTLGNTIYF. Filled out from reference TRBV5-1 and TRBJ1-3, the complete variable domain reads KAGVTQTPRYLIKTRGQQVTLSCSPISGHRSVSWYQQTPGQGLQFLFEYFSETQRNKGNFPGRFSGRQFSNSRSEMNVSTLELGDSALYLCASSLMGTLGNTIYFGEGSWLTVV.